This is a list of T cell receptor beta chains from one sample in a study of cytomegalovirus exposure and HLA in healthy donors. This table comes from immunoSEQ multiplex PCR, and its TCRdb copy is limited to in-frame clones, with some not included. The data show some 170,000 clones, around four fifths seen once. Sequencing was carried out using PBMCs. These receptors came from a man between 18 and 35 years old in good health and CMV-seropositive. The CDR3 runs from the conserved cysteine through the conserved F or W. A D gene is named only where the DNA matches it firmly. The size of a clone is reported for some rows only, either as once, few or many, or as a class for expanded clones.

size	V	J	D	CDR3	DNA
NA	TRBV2	TRBJ2-3	NA	CASRSTDTQYF	TGTGCCAGCAGGTCAACAGATACGCAGTATTTT
NA	TRBV21-1	TRBJ1-3	NA	CASSECGLGQYF	TGTGCCAGCAGCGAATGCGGATTGGGACAATATTTT
NA	TRBV5-1	TRBJ2-1	NA	CASSWVGTLNEQFF	TGCGCCAGCAGCTGGGTAGGGACTCTAAATGAGCAGTTCTTC
NA	TRBV19	TRBJ2-7	TRBD1	CASSKLGQGTNEQYF	TGTGCCAGTAGTAAACTGGGACAGGGAACGAACGAGCAGTACTTC
once	TRBV4-1	TRBJ2-7	TRBD2	CASSQVQGTSGYEQYF	TGCGCCAGCAGCCAAGTCCAGGGGACTAGCGGCTACGAGCAGTACTTC
NA	TRBV6-5	TRBJ2-1	TRBD1	CASSYDRQGVNEQFF	TGTGCCAGCAGTTACGACCGACAGGGTGTCAATGAGCAGTTCTTC
NA	TRBV7-9	TRBJ2-7	TRBD1	CASSPETGYYEQYF	TGTGCCAGCAGCCCAGAGACAGGGTACTACGAGCAGTACTTC
NA	TRBV6-5	TRBJ2-7	NA	CASSYSGGERAEQYF	TGTGCCAGCAGTTACTCAGGAGGAGAGCGGGCCGAGCAGTACTTC
NA	TRBV19	TRBJ2-1	TRBD1	CASRQGSYNEQFF	TGTGCCAGCAGACAGGGCTCCTACAATGAGCAGTTCTTC
NA	TRBV27	TRBJ2-7	NA	CASRTGIRGREQYF	TGTGCCAGCAGAACAGGGATAAGAGGCCGCGAGCAGTACTTC
NA	TRBV5-1	TRBJ2-5	TRBD1	CASSLATVGQWETQYF	TGCGCCAGCAGCTTGGCGACGGTGGGACAGTGGGAGACCCAGTACTTC
NA	TRBV21-1	TRBJ1-2	NA	CASSKLRGRTGYTF	TGTGCCAGCAGCAAGTTAAGGGGGCGGACGGGCTACACCTTC
once	TRBV19	TRBJ2-5	TRBD2	CASSGPGLAGGAWETQYF	TGTGCCAGTAGTGGCCCGGGACTAGCGGGTGGAGCCTGGGAGACCCAGTACTTC
NA	TRBV6-1	TRBJ2-2	NA	CASSELWTDVGELFF	TGTGCCAGCAGTGAATTGTGGACAGACGTCGGGGAGCTGTTTTTT
NA	TRBV4-1	TRBJ2-6	NA	CASSQDSSGFGANVLTF	TGCGCCAGCAGCCAAGACTCCTCCGGGTTTGGGGCCAACGTCCTGACTTTC
few	TRBV7-8	TRBJ1-1	NA	CASSFSPRARVEAFF	TGTGCCAGCAGCTTTTCCCCACGAGCCAGGGTTGAAGCTTTCTTT
NA	TRBV27	TRBJ1-1	NA	CASSLTTATEAFF	TGTGCCAGCAGTTTAACGACAGCTACTGAAGCTTTCTTT
NA	TRBV19	TRBJ2-2	TRBD2	CASSGSGGSGELFF	TGTGCCAGTAGTGGGTCGGGGGGGTCCGGGGAGCTGTTTTTT
few	TRBV9	TRBJ2-1	TRBD1	CASSETGETYNEQFF	TGTGCCAGCAGCGAGACAGGGGAAACCTACAATGAGCAGTTCTTC
NA	TRBV29-1	TRBJ2-7	TRBD1	CSALTGDYEQYF	TGCAGCGCTCTTACAGGGGACTACGAGCAGTACTTC
NA	TRBV5-1	TRBJ2-7	NA	CASSLTAAEQYF	TGCGCCAGCAGCTTAACGGCGGCGGAGCAGTACTTC